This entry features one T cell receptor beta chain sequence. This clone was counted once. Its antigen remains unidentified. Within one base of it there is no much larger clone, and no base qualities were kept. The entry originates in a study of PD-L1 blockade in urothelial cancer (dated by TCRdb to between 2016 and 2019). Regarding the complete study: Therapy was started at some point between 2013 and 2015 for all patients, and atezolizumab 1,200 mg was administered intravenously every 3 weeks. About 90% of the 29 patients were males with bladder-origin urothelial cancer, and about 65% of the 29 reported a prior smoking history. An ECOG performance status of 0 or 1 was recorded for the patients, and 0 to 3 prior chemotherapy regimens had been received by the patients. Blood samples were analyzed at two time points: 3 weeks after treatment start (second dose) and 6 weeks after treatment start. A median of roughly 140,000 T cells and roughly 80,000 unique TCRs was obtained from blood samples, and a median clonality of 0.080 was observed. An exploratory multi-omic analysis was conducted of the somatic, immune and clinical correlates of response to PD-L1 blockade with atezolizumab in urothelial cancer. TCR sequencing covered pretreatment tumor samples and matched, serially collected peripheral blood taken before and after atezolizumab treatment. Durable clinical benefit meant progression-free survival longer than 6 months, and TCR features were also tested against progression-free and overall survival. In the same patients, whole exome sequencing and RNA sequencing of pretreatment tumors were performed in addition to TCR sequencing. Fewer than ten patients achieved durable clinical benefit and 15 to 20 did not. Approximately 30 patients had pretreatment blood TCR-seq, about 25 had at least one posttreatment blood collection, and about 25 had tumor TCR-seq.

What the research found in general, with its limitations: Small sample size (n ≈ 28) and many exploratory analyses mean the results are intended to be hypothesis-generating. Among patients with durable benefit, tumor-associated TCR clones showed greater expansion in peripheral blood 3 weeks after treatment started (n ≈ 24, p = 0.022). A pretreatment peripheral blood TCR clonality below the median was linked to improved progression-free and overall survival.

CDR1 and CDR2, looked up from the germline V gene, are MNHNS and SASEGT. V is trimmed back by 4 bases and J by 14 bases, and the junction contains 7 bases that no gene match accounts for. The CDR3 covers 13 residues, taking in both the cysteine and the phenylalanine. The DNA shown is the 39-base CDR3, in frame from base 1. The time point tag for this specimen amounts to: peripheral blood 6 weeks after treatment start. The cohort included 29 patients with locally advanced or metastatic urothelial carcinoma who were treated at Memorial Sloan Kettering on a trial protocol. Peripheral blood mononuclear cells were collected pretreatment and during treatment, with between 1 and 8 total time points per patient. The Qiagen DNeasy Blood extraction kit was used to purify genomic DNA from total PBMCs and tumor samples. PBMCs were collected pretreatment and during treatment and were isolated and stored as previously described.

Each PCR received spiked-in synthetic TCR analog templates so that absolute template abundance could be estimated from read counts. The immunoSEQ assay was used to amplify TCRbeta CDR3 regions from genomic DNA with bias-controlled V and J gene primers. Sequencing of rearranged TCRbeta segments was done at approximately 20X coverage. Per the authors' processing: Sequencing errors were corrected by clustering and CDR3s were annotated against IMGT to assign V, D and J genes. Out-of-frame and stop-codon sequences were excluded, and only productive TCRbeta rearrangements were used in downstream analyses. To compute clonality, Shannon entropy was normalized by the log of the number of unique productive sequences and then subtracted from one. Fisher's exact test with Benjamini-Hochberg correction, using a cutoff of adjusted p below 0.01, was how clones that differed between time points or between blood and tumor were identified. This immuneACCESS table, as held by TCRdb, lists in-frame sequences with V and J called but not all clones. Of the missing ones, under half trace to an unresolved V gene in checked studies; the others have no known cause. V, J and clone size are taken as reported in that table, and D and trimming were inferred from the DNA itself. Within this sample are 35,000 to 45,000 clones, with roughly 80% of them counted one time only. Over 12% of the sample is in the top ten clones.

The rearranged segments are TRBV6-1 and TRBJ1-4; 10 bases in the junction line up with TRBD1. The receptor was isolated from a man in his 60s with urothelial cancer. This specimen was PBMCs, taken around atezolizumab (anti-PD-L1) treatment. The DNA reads TGTGCCAGCAGTGCGTCGGGACAGGGGTGGCTGTTTTTT. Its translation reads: CASSASGQGWLFF.